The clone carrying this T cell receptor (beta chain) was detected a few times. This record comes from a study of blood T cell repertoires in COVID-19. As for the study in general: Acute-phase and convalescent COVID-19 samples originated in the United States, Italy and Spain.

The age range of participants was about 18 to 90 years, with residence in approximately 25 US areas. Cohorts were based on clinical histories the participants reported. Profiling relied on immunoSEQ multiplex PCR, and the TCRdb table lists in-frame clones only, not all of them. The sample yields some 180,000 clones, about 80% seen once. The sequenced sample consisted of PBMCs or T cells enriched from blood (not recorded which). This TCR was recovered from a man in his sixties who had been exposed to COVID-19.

CDR3 protein: CASSLPIPGELFF. CDR3 sequence (DNA): TGTGCCAGCAGCTTACCTATACCCGGGGAGCTGTTTTTT. The genes are TRBV5-6 and TRBJ2-2; no reliable D call. From germline, CDR1 is SGHDT and CDR2 YYEEEE. V was pared by 2 bases and J by 6 bases, with 8 bases between. The CDR3 loop spans 13 amino acids.